This TCR beta chain was obtained from a study of shared clonotypes between healthy human individuals. The assay was immunoSEQ multiplex PCR, and TCRdb's table has in-frame clones only and misses some. This sample has roughly 680,000 clones, with around 77% found just once. A CD45RA+ naive subset and a CD45RA-negative memory subset were split from CD4+ cells. Trimming stripped 2 bases from V and 6 bases from J, with 11 bases between. The CDR3 totals 14 residues. Germline lookup yields CDR1 MNHEY and CDR2 SMNVEV (reference sequence). This rearrangement joins TRBV27 to TRBJ2-1; TRBD1 is a possible D gene (6 bases). This sequence originates from a woman under 40 in good health. Material: memory CD4+ T cells sorted from blood. Subset in this sample: CD45RA-negative fraction. CDR3 in amino acids: CASSLPDRINEQFF. Written as DNA, the CDR3 is TGTGCCAGCAGTTTACCCGACAGGATCAATGAGCAGTTCTTC.